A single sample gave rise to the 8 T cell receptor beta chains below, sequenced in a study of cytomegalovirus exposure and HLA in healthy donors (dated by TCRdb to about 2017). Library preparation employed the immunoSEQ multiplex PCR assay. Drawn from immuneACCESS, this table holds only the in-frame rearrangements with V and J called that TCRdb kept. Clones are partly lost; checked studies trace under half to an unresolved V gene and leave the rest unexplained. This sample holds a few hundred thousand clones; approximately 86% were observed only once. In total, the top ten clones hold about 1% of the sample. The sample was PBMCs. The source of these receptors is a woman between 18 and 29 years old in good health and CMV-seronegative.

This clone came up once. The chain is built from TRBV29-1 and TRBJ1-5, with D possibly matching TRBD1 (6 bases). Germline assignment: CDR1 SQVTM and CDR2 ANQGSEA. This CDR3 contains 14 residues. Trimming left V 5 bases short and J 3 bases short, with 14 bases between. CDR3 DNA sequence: TGCAGCGTTAAAACCCAGGGGTACAATCAGCCCCAGCATTTT. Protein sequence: CSVKTQGYNQPQHF.

CDR3 region: CASSQESRGGEQFF. In DNA form, the CDR3 reads TGTGCCAGCAGCCAAGAATCAAGGGGGGGTGAGCAGTTCTTC. The chain combines TRBV4-2 with TRBJ2-1; possibly TRBD2 for D (7 bases). Trimming left V 0 bases short and J 9 bases short, with 12 bases between. Per the germline V gene, CDR1 is LGHNA and CDR2 is YNFKEQ. This CDR3 region has 14 residues.

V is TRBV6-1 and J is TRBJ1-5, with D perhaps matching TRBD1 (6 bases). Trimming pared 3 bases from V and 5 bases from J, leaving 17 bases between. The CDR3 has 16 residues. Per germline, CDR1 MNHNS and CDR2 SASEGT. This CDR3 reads CASSDWTEREYQPQHF. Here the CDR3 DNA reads TGTGCCAGCAGTGACTGGACAGAGCGGGAATATCAGCCCCAGCATTTT.

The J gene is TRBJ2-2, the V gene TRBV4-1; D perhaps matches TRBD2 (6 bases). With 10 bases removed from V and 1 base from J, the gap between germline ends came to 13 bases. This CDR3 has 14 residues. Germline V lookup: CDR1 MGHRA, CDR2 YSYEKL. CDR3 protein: CATGGYRNTGELFF. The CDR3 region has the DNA TGCGCCACCGGGGGATACAGGAACACCGGGGAGCTGTTTTTT.

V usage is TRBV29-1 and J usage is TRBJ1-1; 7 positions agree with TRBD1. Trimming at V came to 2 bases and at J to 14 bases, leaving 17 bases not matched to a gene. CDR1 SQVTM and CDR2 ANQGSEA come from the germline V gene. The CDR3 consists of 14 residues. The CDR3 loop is CSVEPPGGQGDRFF. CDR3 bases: TGCAGCGTTGAACCCCCTGGGGGCCAGGGGGATCGATTCTTT.

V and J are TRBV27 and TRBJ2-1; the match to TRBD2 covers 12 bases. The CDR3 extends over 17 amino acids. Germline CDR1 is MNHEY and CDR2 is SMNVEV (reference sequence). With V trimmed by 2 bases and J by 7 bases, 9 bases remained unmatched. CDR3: CASSLLLAGGPGNEQFF. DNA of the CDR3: TGTGCCAGCAGTTTACTGCTAGCGGGAGGGCCGGGTAATGAGCAGTTCTTC.

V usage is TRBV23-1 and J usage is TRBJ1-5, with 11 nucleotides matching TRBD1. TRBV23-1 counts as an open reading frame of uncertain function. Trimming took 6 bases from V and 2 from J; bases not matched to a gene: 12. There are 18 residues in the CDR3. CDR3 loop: CASSQRGTGGLCNQPQHF. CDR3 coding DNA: TGCGCCAGCAGCCAAAGAGGGACAGGGGGATTGTGCAATCAGCCCCAGCATTTT.

The CDR3 bases are TGTGCCAGCAGTCCATACAGGGGAAGCAATCAGCCCCAGCATTTT. Amino acids: CASSPYRGSNQPQHF. This chain joins TRBV27 and TRBJ1-5, with 7 bases aligning to TRBD1. Germline V gene sequence: CDR1 MNHEY, CDR2 SMNVEV (reference sequence). V lost 5 bases, J lost 1 base, and 5 bases stayed unmatched. The CDR3 contains 15 residues.